Below, one T cell receptor beta chain is given with its context. What it binds is unknown. The data originate from a study of T cells in Graves' hyperthyroidism and ophthalmopathy. With 5 bases removed from V and 7 bases from J, the gap between germline ends came to 8 bases. Germline V gives CDR1 SEHNR, CDR2 FQNEAQ (reference sequence). The CDR3 has 11 residues. RNA transcripts yielded amplified TCR beta CDR3 regions. The TCR CDR3 first-round RT-PCR relied on the HTBI primer set. One entry per CDR3 protein results from TCRdb running MiXCR on the multiplex PCR reads. The table has 480,000 or so distinct CDR3 sequences, around 43% seen once. Study-level results: Most thyroid clonotypes expanded above 0.001 were also detected in blood.

Researchers barred patients who had uncontrolled infection, other autoimmune disease, pregnancy or lactation. Diagnosis relied on clinical symptoms, serum thyroxine and TRAb, thyroid ultrasound and orbital computed tomography. Sequenced: peripheral blood or thyroid tissue (not recorded which). The chain links TRBV7-9 to TRBJ1-1, with no clear D. This sequence originates from an adult woman with Graves' disease, either hyperthyroidism or ophthalmopathy (not recorded which). The CDR3 region has the DNA TGTGCCAGCAGCCACCTTTTTGAAGCTTTCTTT. This translates into CASSHLFEAFF.